The rows below give T cell receptor beta chains drawn from one sample of a study of blood T cell repertoires in COVID-19. The repertoire was sequenced with immunoSEQ multiplex PCR; TCRdb's copy has only in-frame clones and lacks some. The sample contains 300,000 to 450,000 clones, around 87% of which appear only once. Sequencing used PBMCs or T cells enriched from blood (not recorded which). All receptors come from a man aged 40-49 years in a cohort exposed to, infected with or recovered from COVID-19 (not recorded which). Both conserved end residues are part of each CDR3. The D gene is left open where the match is weak. Rows may omit the clone size; those that give it use once, few, many or a size class.

few,TRBV6-4,TRBJ2-7,-,TGTGCCAGCAGTGACTCGAGGCTGCATCTGGCACCTTACGAGCAGTACTTC,CASSDSRLHLAPYEQYF
-,TRBV30,TRBJ2-1,-,TGTGCCTGGAGTCTGTACGGACTCATGGGTGAGCAGTTCTTC,CAWSLYGLMGEQFF
-,TRBV5-4,TRBJ1-1,TRBD1,TGTGCCAGCAGCTCCCGGTTGGTACAGGGGTTGAACACTGAAGCTTTCTTT,CASSSRLVQGLNTEAFF
-,TRBV5-1,TRBJ1-2,TRBD1,TGCGCCAGCAGCTTAAACAGGGGGTCCTATGGCTACACCTTC,CASSLNRGSYGYTF
once,TRBV19,TRBJ1-4,TRBD1,TGTGCCAGTAGTACCCCGGGACAGGGAACTAATGAAAAACTGTTTTTT,CASSTPGQGTNEKLFF
-,TRBV5-1,TRBJ1-3,-,TGCGCCAGCAGCTTACAGGGTCCCCTAACCTCTGGAAACACCATATATTTT,CASSLQGPLTSGNTIYF
-,TRBV5-1,TRBJ1-4,-,TGCGCCAGCAGCCCCACCGGGAGAAATGAAAAACTGTTTTTT,CASSPTGRNEKLFF
-,TRBV10-3,TRBJ2-2,-,TGTGCCATCAGTGATTGGGGGCGCCGAGTCACCGGGGAGCTGTTTTTT,CAISDWGRRVTGELFF
-,TRBV6-5,TRBJ2-1,TRBD2,TGTGCCAGCAGCCCCTGGGGGACTAGCGGGAATGAGCAGTTCTTC,CASSPWGTSGNEQFF
-,TRBV3-1/TRBV3-2,TRBJ1-1,-,TGTGCCAGCAGCCAAGAAAGGGGTGGAGTGAGGGCTTTCTTT,CASSQERGGVRAFF
-,TRBV27,TRBJ1-1,TRBD1,TGTGCCAGCAGTACGAGGGGGCTTCCGAACACTGAAGCTTTCTTT,CASSTRGLPNTEAFF
-,TRBV14,TRBJ1-6,TRBD1,TGTGCCAGCAGCGCGCAGGGACAGGGGAATTCACCCCTCCACTTT,CASSAQGQGNSPLHF
-,TRBV27,TRBJ2-7,TRBD1,TGTGCCAGCAAAATAGGACAGGGGGGCTACGAGCAGTACTTC,CASKIGQGGYEQYF
-,TRBV18,TRBJ1-1,-,TGTGCCAGCTCACCACGAGCGGGGCAAGCTTTCTTT,CASSPRAGQAFF
once,TRBV7-9,TRBJ1-2,TRBD1,TGTGCCAGCAGCCCGGGACAGAGTGGCTATGGCTACACCTTC,CASSPGQSGYGYTF
-,TRBV29-1,TRBJ2-1,TRBD2,TGCAGCGTTGAAGCCCTAGCGGGAGGCCTTCACAATGAGCAGTTCTTC,CSVEALAGGLHNEQFF
-,TRBV7-8,TRBJ2-1,TRBD2,TGTGCCAGCAGCCTCGGGACTAGCTCCTACAATGAGCAGTTCTTC,CASSLGTSSYNEQFF
-,TRBV28,TRBJ2-1,-,TGTTGTGCGTTCTCCAGGACTAACAATGAGCAGTTCTTC,CCAFSRTNNEQFF
-,TRBV6-1,TRBJ2-1,TRBD2,TGTGCCAGCAGTGAAAGGCGGGGGGGACTAGCGGGCCTATACAATGAGCAGTTCTTC,CASSERRGGLAGLYNEQFF
few,TRBV6-1,TRBJ2-3,TRBD2,TGTGCCAGCAGTGACGGGGAGGGCCGGGGAGATACGCAGTATTTT,CASSDGEGRGDTQYF
-,TRBV5-1,TRBJ1-1,-,TGCGCCAGCAGCTTGTATGGAGCGAACACTGAAGCTTTCTTT,CASSLYGANTEAFF
-,TRBV19,TRBJ2-5,TRBD1,TGTGCCAGTAGTATAGCGCGGACAGGGGGTCAAGAGACCCAGTACTTC,CASSIARTGGQETQYF
few,TRBV15,TRBJ1-1,TRBD1,TGTGCCACCAGCTCCCTTTATACCGGGACAGTGAACACTGAAGCTTTCTTT,CATSSLYTGTVNTEAFF
-,TRBV4-1,TRBJ1-5,TRBD1,TGCGCCAGCAGCCAGGGACAGGCGAACCCCCAGCATTTT,CASSQGQANPQHF
-,TRBV10-1,TRBJ2-5,-,TGCGCCAGCAGTGGGGTACAGCAAGAGACCCAGTACTTC,CASSGVQQETQYF
-,TRBV12-3/TRBV12-4,TRBJ2-3,-,TGTGCCAGCAGTTTACTGAGCACAGATACGCAGTATTTT,CASSLLSTDTQYF
-,TRBV9,TRBJ2-7,TRBD1,TGTGCCAGCAGCGTAGCTCCAGGGGGCTCCTACGAGCAGTACTTC,CASSVAPGGSYEQYF
-,TRBV18,TRBJ1-3,TRBD1,TGTGCCAGCCGGGACAGCTCTGGAAACACCATATATTTT,CASRDSSGNTIYF
-,TRBV18,TRBJ2-4,-,TGTGCCAGCTCACCACCCGAGGGTGGTTACATTCAGTACTTC,CASSPPEGGYIQYF
-,TRBV5-1,TRBJ1-1,-,TGCGCCAGCAGCCTGACTGGGGGGGCGAGGACTGAAGCTTTCTTT,CASSLTGGARTEAFF
-,TRBV11-2,TRBJ2-7,-,TGTGCCAGCTTTGGGATAGGGGGAGCCTCCTACGAGCAGTACTTC,CASFGIGGASYEQYF
-,TRBV5-1,TRBJ1-2,TRBD1,TGCGCCAGCAGCTCCCGGACAGGCTATGGCTACACCTTC,CASSSRTGYGYTF
-,TRBV19,TRBJ1-3,-,TGTGCCAGTAGACAGGACGGGAGTGGAAACACCATATATTTT,CASRQDGSGNTIYF
-,TRBV5-1,TRBJ2-2,TRBD1,TGCGCCAGCAGCAGGGACAGGGTCACCGGGGAGCTGTTTTTT,CASSRDRVTGELFF
-,TRBV6-5,TRBJ2-7,-,TGTGCCAGCAGCAAGTCCGGGAGCAACTCCTACGAGCAGTACTTC,CASSKSGSNSYEQYF
-,TRBV27,TRBJ2-7,TRBD1,TGTGCCAGCAGTTCCGACAGGGGATCCTACGAGCAGTACTTC,CASSSDRGSYEQYF
-,TRBV5-1,TRBJ2-1,-,TGCGCCAGCAGAACCGGGGTTAATGAGCAGTTCTTC,CASRTGVNEQFF
-,TRBV5-1,TRBJ2-7,-,TGCGCCAGCAGCTTGGACGGGTCCTACGAGCAGTACTTC,CASSLDGSYEQYF